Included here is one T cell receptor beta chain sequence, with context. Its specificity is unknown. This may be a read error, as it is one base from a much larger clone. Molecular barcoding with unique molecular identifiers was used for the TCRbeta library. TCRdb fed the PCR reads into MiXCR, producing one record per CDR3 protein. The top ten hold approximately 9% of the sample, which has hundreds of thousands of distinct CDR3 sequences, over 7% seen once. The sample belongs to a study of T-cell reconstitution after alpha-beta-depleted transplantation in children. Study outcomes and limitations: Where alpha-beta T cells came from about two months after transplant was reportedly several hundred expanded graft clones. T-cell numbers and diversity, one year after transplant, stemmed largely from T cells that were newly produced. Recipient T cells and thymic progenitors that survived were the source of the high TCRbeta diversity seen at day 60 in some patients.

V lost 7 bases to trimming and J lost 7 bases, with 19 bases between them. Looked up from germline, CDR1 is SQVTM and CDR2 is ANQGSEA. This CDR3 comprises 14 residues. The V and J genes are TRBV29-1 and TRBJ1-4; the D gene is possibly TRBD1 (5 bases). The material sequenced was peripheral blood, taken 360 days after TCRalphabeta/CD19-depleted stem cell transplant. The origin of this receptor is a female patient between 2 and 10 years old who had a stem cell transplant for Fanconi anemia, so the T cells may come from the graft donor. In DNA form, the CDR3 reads TGCAGCGGGTGGATGGGGCAGGATCTTGAAAAACTGTTTTTT. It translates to CSGWMGQDLEKLFF.